This T cell receptor (beta chain) was sequenced in a study of blood T cells in healthy people across ages. Study results and limitations: Across the age range, TCR beta diversity per million T cells fell in a roughly linear way. Diversity was estimated from one million T cells, and these estimates were considered underestimates.

Then a second PCR, running roughly 6 to 11 cycles, was carried out with a sample-barcoded 5' primer and a J-beta primer mix. TCRdb fed the 5' RACE reads into MiXCR, producing one record per CDR3 protein. Of some 1.4 million distinct CDR3 sequences listed, approximately 40% are singletons. Peripheral blood, ten milliliters per donor, was collected. Germline CDR1 and CDR2: DFQATT and SNEGSKA (reference sequence). The CDR3 is 19 amino acids. After removal of 0 bases from V and 2 bases from J, the junction contained 11 bases not matched to a gene. As concerns this clonotype: The antigen is not known.

The gene calls are TRBV20-1 and TRBJ2-7; 15 bases fit TRBD2. The specimen sequenced was blood. This TCR derives from a woman younger than 35 in good health. The CDR3, as DNA: TGCAGTGCTAGAGAGAGGTACACAGGACTAGCGGGAGGGCCCTACGAGCAGTACTTC. Translated, it gives CSARERYTGLAGGPYEQYF.